This T cell receptor (beta chain) derives from a study of OX40 agonist ivuxolimab in advanced cancers. In the study overall: A partial response was reached by three patients: one with hepatocellular carcinoma and two with cutaneous melanoma.

The table came from immunoSEQ multiplex PCR; TCRdb's copy has only in-frame clones and leaves some out. The sample includes tens of thousands of clones, around 93% of them seen just once. CDR1 SGHDT and CDR2 YYEEEE come from the germline V gene. The germline V and J ends were trimmed by 0 bases and 11 bases, with 8 bases remaining between them. The CDR3 has 11 residues. The J gene is TRBJ1-1, the V gene TRBV5-6, with no clear D. The receptor comes from an adult with an advanced solid tumor such as melanoma, head and neck, liver or kidney cancer. The specimen comprised CD4+ or CD8+ T cells sorted from blood, sampled in a trial of the OX40 agonist ivuxolimab. The chain's CDR3 is CASSLGEWAFF. The CDR3 nucleotides are TGTGCCAGCAGCTTGGGCGAGTGGGCTTTCTTT. Complete variable domain (other parts from reference TRBV5-6 and TRBJ1-1): DAGVTQSPTHLIKTRGQQVTLRCSPKSGHDTVSWYQQALGQGPQFIFQYYEEEERQRGNFPDRFSGHQFPNYSSELNVNALLLGDSALYLCASSLGEWAFFGQGTRLTVV.